This TCR beta chain appears in the sequencing data of a study of blood T cell repertoires in COVID-19 (dated by TCRdb to 2019 to 2021). A note on the overall study: The collaborator samples originated in the United States, Italy and Spain and spanned the acute and convalescent phases of COVID-19. The material from the prospective study consisted of cDNA or gDNA derived from T cells, B-cell-depleted T cells, or PBMCs. The dataset comprised deeply sampled blood TCRbeta repertoires from subjects exposed to, actively infected with, or recovered from COVID-19. A freely available public database, intended as a resource for researchers studying the immune response to SARS-CoV-2, is where the repertoires were released. Samples came from the ongoing ImmuneRACE study (first 160 participants) plus 1,254 subjects from 6 global collaborators. A de-identified subject ID, COVID-19 status, age in years and sex were almost always included in the sample metadata. HLA class I and class II types, where available, came from metadata supplied by the sample provider rather than from assay-based typing.

The study at large found these results: How much clinical and demographic metadata was included differed by source and by participant, and the metadata was provided uncurated.

As regards this clone: Its cognate antigen has yet to be identified. Per-base quality was not reported, and no clone a single base away is much larger than it.

Collaborating institutions collected whole blood in K2EDTA tubes following their own protocols. Collaborator samples were shipped for TCRbeta analysis as frozen whole blood, isolated PBMCs, or DNA extracted from either sample type. The germline V and J ends show losses of 3 bases and 0 bases respectively, and no gene match explains 9 bases of the junction. Reading from cysteine to phenylalanine, the CDR3 counts 17 amino acids. Solely the CDR3 DNA is kept, with 51 bases framed from the first base. CDR1 and CDR2 were assigned from the germline V gene as SGDLS and YYNGEE. The immunoSEQ Assay, a bias-controlled multiplex PCR, was used to amplify TCRbeta CDR3 regions from genomic DNA. The authors' analysis ran thus. Within the assay, amplification of reference gene primers was used to estimate how many nucleated cells each sample contained. To quantify the absolute abundance of each unique TCRbeta CDR3 rearrangement, sequence reads were collapsed and filtered. For each sample, productive Simpson clonality was calculated by taking the square root of Simpson's diversity index across productive rearrangements. TCRdb obtained this table from immuneACCESS and retained in-frame rearrangements with V and J assigned. These tables miss some clones; where compared with another copy, unresolved V genes account for less than half of the shortfall, and the remainder is unexplained. That table gives V, J and clone size, and the DNA gave D and trimming. Present in this sample are approximately 190,000 clones, 88% of which were seen just once. The leading ten clones occupy 6% of the sample.

This chain joins TRBV9 to TRBJ1-5, with TRBD1 identical over 7 junction bases. The source of this sequence is a man aged 40-50 years with active or convalescent COVID-19. The sample taken for sequencing was peripheral blood. The DNA sequence is TGTGCCAGCAGCGCCACTGCGGGACAGTTTAGCAATCAGCCCCAGCATTTT. This gives the protein CASSATAGQFSNQPQHF.